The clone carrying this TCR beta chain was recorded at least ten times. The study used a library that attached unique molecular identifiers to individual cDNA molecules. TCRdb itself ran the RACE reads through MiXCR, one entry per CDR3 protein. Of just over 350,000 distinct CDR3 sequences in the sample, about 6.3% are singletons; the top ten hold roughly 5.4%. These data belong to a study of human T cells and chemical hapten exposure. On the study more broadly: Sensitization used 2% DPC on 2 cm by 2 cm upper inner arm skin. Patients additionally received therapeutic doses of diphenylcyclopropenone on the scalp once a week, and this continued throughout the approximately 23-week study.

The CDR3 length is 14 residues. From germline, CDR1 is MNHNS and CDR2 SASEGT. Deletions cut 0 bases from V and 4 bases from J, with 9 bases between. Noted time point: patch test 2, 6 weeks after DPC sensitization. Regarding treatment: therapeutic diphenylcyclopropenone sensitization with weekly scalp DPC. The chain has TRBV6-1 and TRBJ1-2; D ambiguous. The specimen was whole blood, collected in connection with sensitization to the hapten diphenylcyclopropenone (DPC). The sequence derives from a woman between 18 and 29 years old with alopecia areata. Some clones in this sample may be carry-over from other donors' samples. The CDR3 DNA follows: TGTGCCAGCAGTGAAGCGCTATTAAGCTATGGCTACACCTTC. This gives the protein CASSEALLSYGYTF.